Below, 14 T cell receptor beta chains from the same sample are listed, as sequenced in a study of T cell responses to AZD1222 COVID-19 vaccine. The data were produced by immunoSEQ multiplex PCR, yet TCRdb's version contains in-frame clones alone and is incomplete. Of roughly 78,000 clones detected, 70% to 85% appear once; the ten largest clones hold around 2.8%. The sequenced sample was peripheral blood, obtained on day 0 of AZD1222 vaccination. The receptor source for this set is an adult in good health.

J is TRBJ2-7 and V is TRBV7-2; 9 bases fit TRBD2. This CDR3 is built from 14 residues. Germline CDR1 SGHTA, CDR2 FQGNSA. The junction had 6 bases not matched to a gene; V was cut back by 3 bases and J by 6 bases. CDR3 region: CASSLGLAGSEQYF. The CDR3 nucleotides read TGTGCCAGCAGCTTGGGGCTAGCGGGATCCGAGCAGTACTTC.

The chain has TRBV6-5 and TRBJ2-7; possibly TRBD2 for D (6 bases). From germline, CDR1 is MNHEY and CDR2 SVGAGI. Trimming shortened V by 6 bases and J by 4 bases, and 10 bases separated the two germline ends. The CDR3 extends over 12 amino acids. For the CDR3, the DNA is TGTGCCAGCAGCATGGGAGGATACGAGCAGTACTTC. Its translation: CASSMGGYEQYF.

This chain connects TRBV4-3 to TRBJ2-1; 14 nucleotides line up with TRBD2. The CDR3 length is 22 residues. V was clipped by 1 base and J by 0 bases; unmatched bases: 14. Looked up from germline, CDR1 is LGHNA and CDR2 is YSLEER. In nucleotides, the CDR3 is TGCGCCAGCAGCCAAGGGGAGACTAGCGGGAGGGTTGGAAGAAGCTCCTACAATGAGCAGTTCTTC. Protein: CASSQGETSGRVGRSSYNEQFF.

This clone was seen more than once but under ten times. V and J are TRBV2 and TRBJ2-7; 16 nucleotides line up with TRBD2. This CDR3 region has 14 residues. With 7 bases clipped from V and 9 bases from J, the junction kept 6 bases outside the gene matches. From germline, CDR1 is SNHLY and CDR2 FYNNEI. The CDR3 nucleotides read TGTGCCAGCATTCCGGGACTAGCGGGAGGGAGGCAGTACTTC. It yields the protein CASIPGLAGGRQYF.

This clone was detected many times. The rearrangement joins TRBV18 to TRBJ1-2, with 7 nucleotides matching TRBD1. Germline V gives CDR1 KGHSH, CDR2 LQKENI. With V trimmed by 3 bases and J by 7 bases, 11 bases remained unmatched. This CDR3 contains 15 residues. The CDR3 loop reads CASSPGNRGGAGYTF. The CDR3 nucleotides are TGTGCCAGCTCACCCGGGAATCGAGGGGGCGCTGGCTACACCTTC.

The rearrangement joins TRBV6-5 to TRBJ1-6; no firm D call. V was clipped by 7 bases and J by 4 bases, with 8 bases between them. Germline CDR1 is MNHEY and CDR2 is SVGAGI. The CDR3 contains 13 residues. CDR3 residues: CASTIDYNSPLHF. CDR3 DNA: TGTGCCAGCACGATCGATTATAATTCACCCCTCCACTTT.

CDR3 DNA: TGTGCCAGCAGTGCCTTGGGTGGGGTCTCTGGGGCCAACGTCCTGACTTTC. Its protein is CASSALGGVSGANVLTF. The chain employs TRBV2 and TRBJ2-6, with D unresolved. V lost 4 bases and J lost 0, with 13 bases in between. Germline CDR1 is SNHLY and CDR2 is FYNNEI. The CDR3 totals 17 residues.

The J gene is TRBJ2-7, the V gene TRBV5-6; 8 bases align to TRBD1. The ends lost 3 bases at V and 7 bases at J; junction bases unmatched: 6. The CDR3 is 13 amino acids. Germline V gene sequence: CDR1 SGHDT, CDR2 YYEEEE. The CDR3 sequence: CASSWGQAREQYF. The DNA of the CDR3 is TGTGCCAGCAGCTGGGGACAGGCGCGGGAGCAGTACTTC. The full variable domain, completed using reference TRBV5-6 and TRBJ2-7, is DAGVTQSPTHLIKTRGQQVTLRCSPKSGHDTVSWYQQALGQGPQFIFQYYEEEERQRGNFPDRFSGHQFPNYSSELNVNALLLGDSALYLCASSWGQAREQYFGPGTRLTVT.

V gene TRBV19 combines with J gene TRBJ1-2; D call uncertain. Trimming pared 4 bases from V and 5 bases from J, leaving 14 bases between. The germline V gene has CDR1 LNHDA and CDR2 SQIVND (reference sequence). This CDR3 contains 14 residues. CDR3 protein: CASSRTALQYGYTF. The CDR3 nucleotides read TGTGCCAGTAGTAGGACGGCTCTACAGTATGGCTACACCTTC.

The V gene is TRBV4-3, the J gene TRBJ1-2; D might be TRBD1 (6 bases). CDR1 LGHNA and CDR2 YSLEER come from the germline V gene. The CDR3 is 15 amino acids. The V gene lost 0 bases and the J gene lost 7 bases, with 15 bases spanning the gap. The CDR3 loop is CASSQERGTYGGYTF. DNA for the CDR3: TGCGCCAGCAGCCAAGAGAGGGGGACTTATGGTGGCTACACCTTC.

The chain couples TRBV10-2 to TRBJ2-7; no clear D. V was pared by 6 bases and J by 0 bases, with 9 bases between. The CDR3 loop spans 13 amino acids. Germline assignment: CDR1 WSHSY and CDR2 SAAADI. CDR3 amino acids: CASRDTRSYEQYF. CDR3 coding DNA: TGCGCCAGCAGAGACACCCGCTCCTACGAGCAGTACTTC.

This clone was counted once. The gene calls are TRBV5-4 and TRBJ2-7; D tentatively fits TRBD1 or TRBD2 (5 bases each). In germline, CDR1 is SGHNT, CDR2 YYREEE (reference sequence). Trimming took off 0 bases at V and 2 bases at J, with 18 bases between the two ends. This CDR3 spans 17 amino acids. The CDR3 reads CASSLASGTSGPYEQYF. Here the CDR3 DNA reads TGTGCCAGCAGCTTGGCCTCCGGGACGTCCGGACCCTACGAGCAGTACTTC. Full variable domain (missing parts from reference TRBV5-4 and TRBJ2-7): ETGVTQSPTHLIKTRGQQVTLRCSSQSGHNTVSWYQQALGQGPQFIFQYYREEENGRGNFPPRFSGLQFPNYSSELNVNALELDDSALYLCASSLASGTSGPYEQYFGPGTRLTVT.

This rearrangement joins TRBV2 to TRBJ1-2; no definite D call. V lost 4 bases to trimming and J lost 4 bases, with 13 bases between them. Germline V lookup: CDR1 SNHLY, CDR2 FYNNEI. This CDR3 is built from 14 residues. The CDR3 spells CASSGRKSAYGYTF. The CDR3 DNA sequence: TGTGCCAGCAGTGGAAGGAAAAGTGCCTATGGCTACACCTTC.

The CDR3 protein is CASSYGGNEQFF. The CDR3 DNA is TGTGCCAGCAGTTACGGGGGGAATGAGCAGTTCTTC. The chain combines TRBV6-2 or TRBV6-3 with TRBJ2-1; possibly TRBD2 for D (6 bases). Germline CDR1 is MNHEY and CDR2 is SVGEGT. Deletions cut 2 bases from V and 7 bases from J, with 6 bases between. CDR3 size: 12 residues.